These 5 T cell receptor beta chains came from one sample sequenced in a study of T cells after posttransplantation cyclophosphamide. Sequencing was performed with immunoSEQ multiplex PCR; in TCRdb, only in-frame clones are kept and a portion is missing. Here the sample spans 51,000 or so clones, 90% to 95% being singletons. Sequencing used PBMCs. The receptors derive from a woman aged 30 to 39 in good health and a related stem cell transplant donor.

The gene calls are TRBV6-1 and TRBJ1-6; a possible D gene is TRBD1 (5 bases). CDR1 is MNHNS and CDR2 is SASEGT in the germline V gene. V lost 3 bases and J lost 10, with 16 bases in between. The CDR3 has 15 amino acids. The CDR3: CASSDGLLQGSPLHF. For the CDR3, the DNA is TGTGCCAGCAGTGATGGCCTTCTTCAGGGCTCACCCCTCCACTTT.

The chain joins TRBV5-1 to TRBJ1-2; D may be TRBD1 (6 bases). The CDR3 length is 15 residues. V was clipped by 0 bases and J by 4 bases, with 13 bases between them. Germline loops: CDR1 SGHRS, CDR2 YFSETQ. The CDR3 DNA reads as TGCGCCAGCAGCTTGGACGGACAGATACCCTATGGCTACACCTTC. Encoded protein: CASSLDGQIPYGYTF.

The chain links TRBV11-2 to TRBJ2-3; D perhaps matches TRBD2 (7 bases). The V end lost 6 bases, the J end lost 2 bases, and 15 bases lay between the germline ends. This CDR3 comprises 15 residues. From germline, CDR1 is SGHAT and CDR2 FQNNGV. The CDR3 DNA reads TGTGCCAGCAGTGGGGGGAGGGGGGCCACAGATACGCAGTATTTT. This translates into CASSGGRGATDTQYF.

The chain carries TRBV19 and TRBJ2-2, with D tentatively TRBD1 (5 bases). V lost 4 bases, J lost 1 base, and 13 bases lay in between. Germline CDR1 and CDR2: LNHDA and SQIVND (reference sequence). The CDR3 covers 16 residues. CDR3 sequence: CASSTSRRENTGELFF. The CDR3 nucleotides are TGTGCCAGTAGTACCTCCCGCAGGGAGAACACCGGGGAGCTGTTTTTT.

The J gene is TRBJ2-5, the V gene TRBV6-1; tentative D call: TRBD1 (6 bases). V lost 6 bases and J 4 bases, leaving 15 bases between the germline ends. Germline CDR1 and CDR2: MNHNS and SASEGT. The CDR3 sequence is 14 residues long. CDR3 coding DNA: TGTGCCAGCAGCGCTTTTGGACAGAGAGAGACCCAGTACTTC. Translating gives CASSAFGQRETQYF.